This TCR beta chain was identified in a study of cytomegalovirus exposure and HLA in healthy donors (dated by TCRdb to the late 2010s). Regarding the study in general: An earlier analysis of 587 of the donors reported about 300 Gb of sequence data and approximately 120 million unique TCR beta sequences obtained from about 170 million T cells. Around 330 gigabases of sequencing data and around 90 million unique TCR sequences made up an early release that covered under 750 HLA-typed donors. Of the 398 genotyped donors, around 81% fell in the genetic ancestry cluster associated with self-reported Caucasian donors. The study aimed to test whether cataloging public T cell receptors could reveal signatures of past pathogen exposure. The T cell repertoires of 666 subjects were profiled by immunosequencing and related to cytomegalovirus serostatus. In addition to the first cohort of approximately 650 subjects, a separate validation cohort of approximately 130 different subjects was used. To predict cytomegalovirus infection status, the study combined high-throughput TCR immunosequencing, statistical association of individual TCRs with disease status, and machine learning. In a later analysis, previously published TCR beta repertoires from 550 to 750 donors were re-analyzed and high-resolution HLA genotyping was added so that TCR occurrence patterns could be studied. The later analysis used no new phenotypic data to find candidate immune exposures, relying instead on TCR beta sequences and their occurrence across donors. An earlier analysis of several hundred of the donors used high-throughput TCR beta sequencing to judge whether each TCR beta V gene segment behaved as functional or pseudogenic. Donor age, sex, ethnicity and CMV serostatus were collected together with the repertoire data. In a later genetic analysis, genome-wide SNP genotypes for about three fifths of the 666 donors were used, and that subset was treated as a discovery cohort. Every repertoire in the discovery cohort had been generated on one and the same sequencing platform. HLA typing covered class I and class II loci at four-digit resolution. Typing coverage differed by locus: A, B, C, DRB1 and DQB1 were typed in about 629-640 donors, DQA1 in 500 to 550, DPA1 in 600 to 610, and DPB1 in just under 480. Roughly 5 DR-DQ haplotypes were treated as single units for association and clustering because of strong linkage in the cohort. Among 398 genotyped donors of the cohort, an average of about 220,000 unique TCR beta nucleotide sequences was sequenced per donor, of which about 19% were non-productive. The research as a whole found: Roughly uniform sequencing depth across donors was assumed in presence/absence analyses, although this assumption may not hold. According to a later analysis, TCR association rates differed among HLA loci, with DRB1 alleles showing the most associated TCRs and HLA-C alleles showing the fewest. In a later analysis, HLA-associated TCR beta chains showed more clonal expansion and lower generation probabilities than non-associated chains that were equally common. Most TCR sequences were observed very rarely across donors, whereas some public TCRs were present in many individuals. Because HLA typing was missing for some donors at each locus, association tests included only the typed subset. When HLA alleles, especially DR and DQ, strongly co-occurred, attributing TCR associations to individual alleles was difficult. Compared with the approximately 670-donor mean, donors in an Asian-associated ancestry cluster had fewer N-insertions in productive TCRs, according to a later genetic analysis. Correlated functional status among segregating V segments might reflect linkage disequilibrium, but an unknown experimental factor could not be ruled out. According to the authors, the approach could potentially be generalized to other disease states and immunological phenotypes. Three of the identified cytomegalovirus-associated TCR beta chains were confirmed in vitro to be specific for cytomegalovirus antigens. In this cohort, only TCR beta chains were sequenced, and detectable features were limited by the absence of alpha or paired-chain data. In an earlier analysis of 587 of the donors, most TCR beta V segments appeared in productive rearrangements about 87% or about 30% of the time, broadly matching IMGT annotations. A later analysis associated 16,951 TCR beta sequences with specific HLA alleles at a false discovery rate of 0.05. The earlier analysis of 587 of the donors excluded around 17 rarely observed V segments, including chromosome 9 orphons, because counts were too low. A cluster of highly shared sequence variants was judged likely to represent a technical artifact of the sequencing pipeline. The study gave a list of more than 150 TCR beta chains associated with cytomegalovirus. Immune exposure information for the cohort was limited to CMV serostatus. Because the 87-base-pair reads could not distinguish some IMGT-functional V segments, including TRBV6-2 and TRBV6-3, those segments were excluded. An association between a missense DCLRE1C variant and V-gene and J-gene trimming of TCR beta chains was found in a later genetic analysis and replicated in an independent cohort. According to a later analysis, parvovirus B19, influenza, CMV and Epstein-Barr virus appeared linked to several top co-occurrence clusters. A later analysis found that most CMV-associated TCR beta chains appeared HLA-restricted, with HLA associations seemingly driven largely by CMV exposure. A further reported finding was that TCR beta sequences accurately predicted the HLA-A and HLA-B alleles for most subjects in the first cohort. Cytomegalovirus status was reported to be diagnosed by the classifier with high specificity and sensitivity in both the original and validation cohorts.

A word on this clone: What antigen it recognizes has not been identified. No much larger clonotype is one base removed from it; base qualities were not supplied.

In total, roughly 670 healthy bone marrow donors made up the cohort. At the time of sampling, all cohort members were nominally healthy, though unrecorded immune exposures were likely present. The donor was CMV seronegative and was included in the group of several hundred seronegative cohort members. A peripheral blood sample was provided by each donor, and peripheral blood mononuclear cells were used for TCR beta sequencing. The Qiagen DNeasy Blood Extraction Kit was used to extract genomic DNA from the blood cell samples. Preparation of the library involved the immunoSEQ multiplex PCR assay. For the multiplex PCR, a mixture combining 60 forward primers for TCR Vbeta segments and 13 reverse primers for TCR Jbeta segments was used. Amplification of the CDR3 region of rearranged TCR beta genes was performed with a multiplex PCR assay on genomic DNA. Amplified TCR beta libraries were sequenced as 87-base-pair reads on the Illumina HiSeq System. Processing in the source paper ran as follows. A later analysis tallied about 77 million unique TCR beta chains across the 666 repertoires, and approximately 9.9 million of those chains were shared by two or more donors. To remove PCR and sequencing errors, raw reads were error-corrected and collapsed into unique sequences using a nearest-neighbor algorithm that merged closely related sequences. V, D and J gene segments were assigned by aligning CDR3 sequences to IMGT reference sequences. For a sequence to be retained, at least a six-nucleotide match to both a V gene segment and a J gene segment was required. A rearrangement counted as productive if the CDR3 had no stop codons and remained in frame with V and J, and every other rearrangement counted as non-productive. Following IMGT convention, CDR3 was defined as the stretch from the second conserved V-encoded cysteine up to the conserved J-encoded phenylalanine. The earlier analysis of about 610 of the donors excluded any sequence lacking an unambiguous match to a single V gene segment. An earlier analysis of just under 600 of the donors called V segments functional above 56.7% productive rearrangements and segregating when the between-donor standard deviation exceeded 5%. A statistical classification framework was developed to diagnose cytomegalovirus status using the catalog of TCR beta chain sequences. V and J gene assignment, in a later analysis, came from comparing TCR nucleotide sequences with IMGT/GENE-DB human TR gene sequences. Using the TCRdist pipeline, a later analysis assigned CDR3 sequences along with most-parsimonious VDJ recombination scenarios. In a later analysis, every TCR beta chain was defined by the combination of its CDR3 amino acid sequence and its V-gene family, and reads without a unique V-gene family were dropped. A later analysis removed 550 to 650 highly shared, low-generation-probability nucleotide sequences to deal with suspected cross-contamination and a sequencing artifact. For each public chain, a later analysis derived a clonal expansion index from normalized ranks of inferred template counts within each repertoire. Generation probabilities in a later analysis came from a VDJ recombination model fitted to out-of-frame rearrangements, and those results were checked against IGoR. In a later analysis, hypergeometric tests were used to score TCR-TCR, TCR-HLA and TCR-CMV co-occurrence, with a repertoire-size bias correction applied to TCR pairs. False discovery rates were estimated in a later analysis by permuting HLA or CMV assignments 20 times. In a later analysis, co-occurring TCRs were grouped with DBSCAN, and TCRdist sequence similarity was added when clustering was performed within HLA-allele-positive subsets. Repertoires with fewer than 30,000 or more than 120,000 public chains were left out of co-occurrence clustering, as were about 5 repertoires with anomalous nucleotide sharing. The clones in this table, taken by TCRdb from immuneACCESS, are in-frame only. Not every clone is retained; where verified, under half of the shortfall comes from an unresolved V gene, and the cause of the rest is unknown. D and trimming were read from the DNA, whereas the V and J calls and clone size are those reported in that table. The sample table contains more than 95,000 clones; only one count was recorded for around two thirds of them. The ten largest clones add up to around 3.5% of the sample.

Reading the germline V gene gives CDR1 SGHAT and CDR2 FQNNGV. Counted from cysteine to phenylalanine, this CDR3 has 17 amino acids. The entry retains the CDR3 DNA only, 51 bases that are in frame from base 1. V is reduced by 5 bases and J by 1 base, leaving a spacing of 19 bases between them. The origin of this receptor is a woman aged 50 to 65 in good health and CMV-seronegative. The V gene is TRBV11-2 and the J gene is TRBJ2-3; a weak D assignment points to TRBD2 (5 bases agree). Sequenced input: PBMCs. The bases are TGTGCCAGCAGCGAGGAGGCAGGTTATATCCGCACAGATACGCAGTATTTT. Translation gives CASSEEAGYIRTDTQYF.